This T cell receptor beta chain was recovered during a study of OX40 agonist ivuxolimab in advanced cancers. Study as a whole: The dose-escalation cohort was roughly 83% male, with a mean age of approximately 61 years, ranging about 23 to 90. Partial responses were achieved by three patients: one hepatocellular carcinoma, two cutaneous melanoma. Whole-study findings and limits: Partial responders at 0.1-3.0 mg/kg had among the lowest clonal expansion.

The germline gives CDR1 SGHNT, CDR2 YYREEE (reference sequence). The V end lost 7 bases, the J end lost 1 base, and 10 bases lay between the germline ends. This CDR3 contains 13 residues. The method was immunoSEQ multiplex PCR; TCRdb's version includes in-frame clones alone and lacks a portion of them. The sample records 75,000 to 100,000 clones, more than 80% being singletons. Note on this clone: The antigen is not known.

The sequence was obtained from an adult with an advanced solid tumor such as melanoma, head and neck, liver or kidney cancer. The rearrangement links TRBV5-4 to TRBJ2-3, with D possibly being TRBD2 (5 bases). This specimen consisted of CD4+ or CD8+ T cells sorted from blood, obtained in a trial of the OX40 agonist ivuxolimab. CDR3 residues: CASGSGGTDTQYF. CDR3 coding DNA: TGTGCCAGCGGGAGTGGGGGCACAGATACGCAGTATTTT.